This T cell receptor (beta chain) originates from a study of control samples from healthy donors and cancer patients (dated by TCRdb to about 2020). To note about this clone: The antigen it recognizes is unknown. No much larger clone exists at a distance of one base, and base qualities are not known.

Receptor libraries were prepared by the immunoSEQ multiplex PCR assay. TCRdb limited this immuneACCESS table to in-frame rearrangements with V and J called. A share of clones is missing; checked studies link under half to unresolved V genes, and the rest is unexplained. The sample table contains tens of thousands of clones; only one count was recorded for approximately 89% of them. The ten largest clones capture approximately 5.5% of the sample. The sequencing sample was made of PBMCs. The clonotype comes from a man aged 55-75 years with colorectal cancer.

Here the CDR3 is given as CSVEGPAGEQYF. The nucleotides are TGCAGCGTTGAGGGCCCGGCGGGCGAGCAGTACTTC. The chain is assembled from TRBV29-1 and TRBJ2-7; the D segment could be TRBD2, given 5 matching bases. The germline V gene sets CDR1 to SQVTM and CDR2 to ANQGSEA. Inclusive of the bounding cysteine and phenylalanine, the CDR3 is 12 residues long. Just CDR3 DNA is preserved here, 36 bases in frame from base 1. The junction carries 12 bases between V and J, which are trimmed by 3 bases and 6 bases respectively.